This T cell receptor (beta chain) was sequenced during a study of CD8+ T cells in alopecia areata. Background on the study: Tofacitinib lasted 6 to 18 months, then 6 months off drug. Overall study findings and caveats: The study also sequences resident alphabeta T cells of normal skin in scalp samples.

Extraction and reverse transcription of RNA yielded cDNA as the sequencing template. Profiling relied on immunoSEQ multiplex PCR, and the TCRdb table lists in-frame clones only, not all of them. Of around 120,000 clones listed, 30% to 40% are singletons. For this clone: The antigen remains undetermined.

The V gene's germline CDR1 is SGHTS and CDR2 YDEGEE. The CDR3 is 16 residues long. Trimming at V came to 6 bases and at J to 0 bases, leaving 6 bases not matched to a gene. The chain joins TRBV5-8 to TRBJ1-5; 10 nucleotides align to TRBD1. The source material was CD4+ T cells sorted from blood. The sequence was obtained from a human donor with alopecia areata. As DNA, the CDR3 is TGTGCCAGCATCCCGGGACAGGGGATTAGCAATCAGCCCCAGCATTTT. Translating gives CASIPGQGISNQPQHF.